The present entry profiles one T cell receptor beta chain with its context. Its specificity is not known. MiXCR was run by TCRdb on the 5' RACE reads, yielding one entry per CDR3 protein. This table holds approximately 47,000 distinct CDR3 sequences, around 26% found once. Overall study findings and caveats: Tumor Tregs overlapped most with tumor, then blood, naive CD4+ cells.

Germline V CDR1 and CDR2: SGHRS, YFSETQ. Between the trimmed V and J ends, which lost 3 bases and 2 bases, there was a span of 2 bases. This CDR3 has 11 residues. The TCR comes from a female donor with breast cancer. The sequencing sample was made of naive CD4+ T cells sorted from blood. The subset was: naive CD4+ T cells, CD4+CD45RA+CD25-. The gene calls are TRBV5-1 and TRBJ2-5; D gene unclear. Here the CDR3 reads CASSWQETQYF. CDR3 nucleotide sequence: TGCGCCAGCAGCTGGCAAGAGACCCAGTACTTC.